This T cell receptor beta chain was captured in a study of human CD8 memory T cell subsets. Germline loops: CDR1 LNHDA, CDR2 SQIVND (reference sequence). This CDR3 has 14 residues. About this clonotype itself: The antigen is unknown.

The CCR7+ PD-1- TIGIT- phenotype marked stem-like memory CD8+ T cells (TSTEM). Study-wide results and caveats: Exclusively the beta chains of the T cell receptor underwent sequencing in this study.

A UMI-labeled 5' RACE approach was the method that produced the TCR beta libraries. After re-calling the 5' RACE reads, TCRdb lists one entry per CDR3 protein, DNA absent. This sample contains some 9,600 distinct CDR3 sequences. This receptor was obtained from a human donor in good health. What was sequenced was CD8+ stem-like memory T cells (TSCM and TCM) sorted from PBMCs. Stated subset: stem-like memory CD8 T cells (TSTEM), CCR7+ PD-1- TIGIT-. This rearrangement joins TRBV19 to TRBJ2-7; TCRdb's assignment of TRBD1 cannot be checked, as there is no DNA. CDR3 amino acids: CASSITGRFGEQYF.